This T cell receptor beta chain was obtained from a study of T cells in Graves' hyperthyroidism and ophthalmopathy. The germline gives CDR1 SQVTM, CDR2 ANQGSEA. The CDR3 extends over 11 amino acids. Trimming removed 4 bases at V and 7 bases at J, with 7 bases between. Using RNA transcripts as the source, TCR beta CDR3 regions were amplified. A set of HTBI primers served as the primers for a first-round RT-PCR of the TCR CDR3. TCRdb analysed the multiplex PCR reads with MiXCR anew, one entry per CDR3 protein. The sample lists around 600,000 distinct CDR3 sequences; over 40% were seen once. The TCR sequence derives from an adult man with Graves' disease, either hyperthyroidism or ophthalmopathy (not recorded which). This chain links TRBV29-1 with TRBJ1-4, with no clear D. The specimen was peripheral blood or thyroid tissue (not recorded which). The CDR3 loop reads CSVASGEKLFF. The CDR3 nucleotides read TGCAGCGTTGCTTCGGGTGAAAAACTGTTTTTT.